This TCR beta chain originates from a study of blood T cell repertoires in COVID-19. Study in general: COVID-19 samples, acute and convalescent, were from the United States, Italy and Spain. T cells, B-cell-depleted T cells, or PBMCs supplied cDNA or gDNA.

The junction had 7 bases not matched to a gene; V was cut back by 1 base and J by 4 bases. There are 16 residues in the CDR3. CDR1 and CDR2 (germline): MNHEY, SVGAGI. Here immunoSEQ multiplex PCR was the method, and the copy in TCRdb shows in-frame clones only, minus some. The profile covers roughly 460,000 clones, with around 90% appearing a single time and around 0.92% taken by the ten largest. The origin of this receptor is a young man with COVID-19, enrolled during active disease. The chain links TRBV6-5 to TRBJ2-5; 9 bases are a match to TRBD1. Sequenced material: peripheral blood. CDR3 bases: TGTGCCAGCAGTTACTACCCGGACAGGGGAGGAGAGACCCAGTACTTC. As protein: CASSYYPDRGGETQYF.